This TCR beta chain was retrieved from a study of T cell responses to AZD1222 COVID-19 vaccine. Overall study findings and caveats: Only a handful of AZD1222 recipients, five to seven in all, had baseline seropositivity. Females outnumbered males among donors, who were mostly white British; clonal diversity was possibly underestimated.

The ends lost 4 bases at V and 7 bases at J; junction bases unmatched: 9. The CDR3 has 15 residues. CDR1 and CDR2 (germline): ENHRY, SYGVKD. Analysis merged second doses at about 4 or about 12 weeks. About this clone itself: The antigen is unknown.

The protocol was immunoSEQ multiplex PCR, while the TCRdb copy is restricted to in-frame clones and leaves out a portion. The table has 30,000 to 35,000 clones, around 78% seen once. The sample consisted of peripheral blood, taken 28 days after the second AZD1222 dose. The rearrangement joins TRBV10-3 to TRBJ2-1; 8 bases fit TRBD1. The origin of this receptor is an adult who received the AZD1222 COVID-19 vaccine. The CDR3 loop reads CAISALQGATNEQFF. DNA of the CDR3: TGTGCCATCAGTGCCCTGCAGGGGGCAACGAATGAGCAGTTCTTC.